This is a list of T cell receptor beta chains from one sample in a study of regulatory T cells in long-lasting Graves disease. TCRdb reprocessed the multiplex PCR reads with MiXCR, giving one entry per CDR3 protein. The table lists about 430,000 distinct CDR3 sequences, under 25% of them singletons. Sequences were derived from peripheral blood mononuclear cells (PBMCs), sampled when the disease was refractory, from a patient treated with antithyroid drugs. All receptors derive from a female donor with Graves disease. Both conserved end residues are part of each CDR3. D genes are given only for firm matches. Size tells how often a clone was seen (once, few, many) or the class of an expanded clone, and some rows leave it out.

clone_size: many
j_call: TRBJ1-4
v_call: TRBV12-3/TRBV12-4
d_call: .
cdr3_nt: TGTGCCAGCAGTCCCCAGGGGCTATCTAATGAAAAACTGTTTTTT
cdr3_aa: CASSPQGLSNEKLFF

clone_size: .
j_call: TRBJ2-7
v_call: TRBV6-1
d_call: .
cdr3_nt: TGTGCCAGCAAAAAGGACTTCCCAAGGGTTGGCGAGCAGTACTTC
cdr3_aa: CASKKDFPRVGEQYF

clone_size: many
j_call: TRBJ1-1
v_call: TRBV13
d_call: .
cdr3_nt: TGTGCCAGCAGCGGACCCAGGGGTGCAGCTTTCTTT
cdr3_aa: CASSGPRGAAFF

clone_size: .
j_call: TRBJ1-1
v_call: TRBV30
d_call: .
cdr3_nt: TGTGCCTGGGGTACGAACACTGAAGCTTTCTTT
cdr3_aa: CAWGTNTEAFF

clone_size: many
j_call: TRBJ2-7
v_call: TRBV12-3/TRBV12-4
d_call: TRBD2
cdr3_nt: TGTGCCAGCAGTTTGGGGCTAGCGGGAGGCAATTCCTACGAGCAGTACTTC
cdr3_aa: CASSLGLAGGNSYEQYF

clone_size: .
j_call: TRBJ2-1
v_call: TRBV2
d_call: TRBD2
cdr3_nt: TGTGCCAGCAGTTACGGGACTAGCGGGAGAGATAATGAGCAGTTCTTC
cdr3_aa: CASSYGTSGRDNEQFF

clone_size: many
j_call: TRBJ1-4
v_call: TRBV6-1
d_call: .
cdr3_nt: TGTGCCAGCAGTGCCTTCTTCATACGAGGTGAAAAACTGTTTTTT
cdr3_aa: CASSAFFIRGEKLFF

clone_size: few
j_call: TRBJ1-1
v_call: TRBV5-1
d_call: .
cdr3_nt: TGCGCCAGCAGCTCCCGGGAGGGGGGGATTGGCACTGAAGCTTTCTTT
cdr3_aa: CASSSREGGIGTEAFF

clone_size: many
j_call: TRBJ1-1
v_call: TRBV20-1
d_call: .
cdr3_nt: TGCAGTGCCCGGAGTAGGACTGAAGCTTTCTTT
cdr3_aa: CSARSRTEAFF

clone_size: .
j_call: TRBJ1-6
v_call: TRBV11-3
d_call: .
cdr3_nt: TGTGCCAGCAGGATATTTTATAATTCACCCCTCCACTTT
cdr3_aa: CASRIFYNSPLHF